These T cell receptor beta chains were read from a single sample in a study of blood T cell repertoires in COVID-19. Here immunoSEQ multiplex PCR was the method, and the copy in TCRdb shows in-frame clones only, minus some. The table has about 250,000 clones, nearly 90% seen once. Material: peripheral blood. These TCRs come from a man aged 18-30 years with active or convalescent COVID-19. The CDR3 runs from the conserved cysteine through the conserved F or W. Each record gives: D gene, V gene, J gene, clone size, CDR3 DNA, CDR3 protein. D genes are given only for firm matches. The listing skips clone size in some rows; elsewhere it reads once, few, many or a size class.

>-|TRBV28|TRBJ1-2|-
TGTGCCAGCAGTTTAAGAGACAGACAAGCGGGAGGCTACACCTTC
CASSLRDRQAGGYTF
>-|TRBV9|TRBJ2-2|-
TGTGCCAACCAATGCGGAGAGAACACCGGGGAGCTGTTTTTT
CANQCGENTGELFF
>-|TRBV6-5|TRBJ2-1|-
TGTGCCAGCAGTTACGGGGGGGCAGCTTACAATGAGCAGTTCTTC
CASSYGGAAYNEQFF
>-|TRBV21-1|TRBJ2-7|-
TGTGCCAGCAGCAACTCTGCCGGGAGTAGGTACGAGCAGTACTTC
CASSNSAGSRYEQYF
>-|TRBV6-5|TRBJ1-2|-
TGTGCCAGCAGTTCCCCAACCGTGATACTCTCATATGGCTACACCTTC
CASSSPTVILSYGYTF
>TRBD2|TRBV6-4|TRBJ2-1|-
TGTGCCAGCAGTGACAATAGCGGGGGGTTTAGTGAGCAGTTCTTC
CASSDNSGGFSEQFF
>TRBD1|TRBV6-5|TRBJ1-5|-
TGTGCCACTGCGGACAGGCCTGGTCAGCCCCAGCATTTT
CATADRPGQPQHF
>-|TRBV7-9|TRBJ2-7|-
TGTGCCAGCAGCCTATCGCTAGTTTACGAGCAGTACTTC
CASSLSLVYEQYF
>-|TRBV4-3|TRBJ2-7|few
TGCGCCAGCAGCCAATCTTCGACTGCCTCCTACGAGCAGTACTTC
CASSQSSTASYEQYF
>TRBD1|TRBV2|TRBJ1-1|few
TGTGCCAGCAGAATAGGACAGGGGGAGACGAACACTGAAGCTTTCTTT
CASRIGQGETNTEAFF
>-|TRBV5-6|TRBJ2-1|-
TGTGCCAGCAGCTTGATTTCGAGGTACAATGAGCAGTTCTTC
CASSLISRYNEQFF
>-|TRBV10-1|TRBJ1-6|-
TGCGAGGGGGGGCGTGATTCACCCCTCCACTTT
CEGGRDSPLHF
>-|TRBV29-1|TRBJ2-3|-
TGCAGCGTTGGACTACCTACTCTCACAGATACGCAGTATTTT
CSVGLPTLTDTQYF
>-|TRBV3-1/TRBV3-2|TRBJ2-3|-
TGTGCCAGCAGCCAAGTCCCGGTCGATTCAGATACGCAGTATTTT
CASSQVPVDSDTQYF
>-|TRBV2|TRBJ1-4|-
TGTGCCAGCAGTGAACAAGTGCAGGCCAATGAAAAACTGTTTTTT
CASSEQVQANEKLFF
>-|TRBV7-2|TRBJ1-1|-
TGTGCCAGCAGCACCCAGGGAGGGGGGACTGAAGCTTTCTTT
CASSTQGGGTEAFF
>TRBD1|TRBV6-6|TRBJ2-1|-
TGTGCCAGCAGTTACGGACAGGGGCTCGGGGAGCAGTTCTTC
CASSYGQGLGEQFF
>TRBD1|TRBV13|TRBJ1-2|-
TGTGCCAGCAGCCCTGGGACAGGGATGAACTATGGCTACACCTTC
CASSPGTGMNYGYTF
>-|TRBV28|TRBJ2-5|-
TGTGCCAGCATCACCTCCCCGGGGGGCGGAGAGACCCAGTACTTC
CASITSPGGGETQYF
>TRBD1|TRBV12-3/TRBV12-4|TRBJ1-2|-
TGTGCCAGCAGTCGGGACAGGGGATATGGCTACACCTTC
CASSRDRGYGYTF
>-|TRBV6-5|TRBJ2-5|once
TGTGCCAGCAGTTACGACCCCAGCGGAGAGACCCAGTACTTC
CASSYDPSGETQYF
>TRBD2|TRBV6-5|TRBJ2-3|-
TGTGCCAGCAGTCGGACTAGCGGGGGAGATACGCAGTATTTT
CASSRTSGGDTQYF
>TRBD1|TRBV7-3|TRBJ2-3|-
TGTGCCAGCAGCGACAGGGGAGGCGATGGGGATACGCAGTATTTT
CASSDRGGDGDTQYF
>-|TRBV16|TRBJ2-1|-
TGTGCCAGCAGCCAATCGAAACAGTCTAGCGTCTTC
CASSQSKQSSVF
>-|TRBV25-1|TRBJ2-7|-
TGTGCCAGCAGTGAATATGGGCAAAACGACTACGAGCAGTACTTC
CASSEYGQNDYEQYF
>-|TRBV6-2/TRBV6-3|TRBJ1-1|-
TGTGCCAGCAGCCCCCGGGGTATCGCTGAAGCTTTCTTT
CASSPRGIAEAFF
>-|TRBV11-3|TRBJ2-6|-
TGTGCCAGCAGCGGTGAGGAGAAGGTGTTCGGGGCCAACGTCCTGACTTTC
CASSGEEKVFGANVLTF
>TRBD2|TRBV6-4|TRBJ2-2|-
TGTGCCAGCAGACGACTAGCGGGAGGGGGGGGCAACACCGGGGAGCTGTTTTTT
CASRRLAGGGGNTGELFF
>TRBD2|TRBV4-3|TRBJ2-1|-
TGCGCCAGCAGCCAAGACTCCGGTAGCGGGAGGGGAGCTGGCGGTGAGCAGTTCTTC
CASSQDSGSGRGAGGEQFF
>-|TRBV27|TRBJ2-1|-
TGTGCCAGCAGCTTACAGGCCTCCTACAATGAGCAGTTCTTC
CASSLQASYNEQFF
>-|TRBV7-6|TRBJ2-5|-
TGTGCCAGCAGAGCAACCTCAGGGGACCAGTACTTC
CASRATSGDQYF
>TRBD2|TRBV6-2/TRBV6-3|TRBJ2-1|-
TGTGCCAGCAGTCGGGGGGGGACGGTGTGGAATGAGCAGTTCTTC
CASSRGGTVWNEQFF
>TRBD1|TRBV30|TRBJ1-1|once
TGTGCCTGGAGTACGAGACAGGGGAGGACTGAAGCTTTCTTT
CAWSTRQGRTEAFF
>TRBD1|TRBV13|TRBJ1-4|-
TGTGCCAGCAGCCCTACCGGGACAGGGGATCCGAAAACTAATGAAAAACTGTTTTTT
CASSPTGTGDPKTNEKLFF
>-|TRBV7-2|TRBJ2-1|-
TGTGCCAGCAGCTTTAGAGTTGGGGCCTCCTACAATGAGCAGTTCTTC
CASSFRVGASYNEQFF
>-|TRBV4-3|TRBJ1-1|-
TGCGCCAGCAGCCAAGATAGGGAGGGGCCCTATGAAGCTTTCTTT
CASSQDREGPYEAFF
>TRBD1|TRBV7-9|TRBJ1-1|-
TGTGCCAGCAGCGGACGACAGGGCACTGAAGCTTTCTTT
CASSGRQGTEAFF
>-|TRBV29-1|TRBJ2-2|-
TGCAGCGTGGACAGACCAAACACCGGGGAGCTGTTTTTT
CSVDRPNTGELFF
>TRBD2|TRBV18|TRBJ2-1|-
TGTGCCAGCTCTGGAACTAGCGGGAGGGCCGTTTACAATGAGCAGTTCTTC
CASSGTSGRAVYNEQFF
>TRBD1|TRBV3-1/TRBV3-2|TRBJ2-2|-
TGTGCCAGCAGCCAAGAATCGTTACAGGGGGCGCGCTACACCGGGGAGCTGTTTTTT
CASSQESLQGARYTGELFF
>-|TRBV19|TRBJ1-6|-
TGTGCCAGTAGTATAGGGGAAGGGGTTTCACCCCTCCACTTT
CASSIGEGVSPLHF
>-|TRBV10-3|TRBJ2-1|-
TGTGCCATCTCTGCTGGGGCTGCAGGATCCTACAATGAGCAGTTCTTC
CAISAGAAGSYNEQFF